The 21 T cell receptor beta chains below come from one sample, sequenced in a study of T cell responses to AZD1222 COVID-19 vaccine. Libraries were prepared by immunoSEQ multiplex PCR; TCRdb keeps only in-frame clonotypes and omits some of them. Of around 44,000 clones in the sample, 80% to 90% were seen once. This specimen was peripheral blood, taken 28 days after the second AZD1222 dose. These receptors were obtained from an adult who received the AZD1222 COVID-19 vaccine.

The chain has TRBV28 and TRBJ1-1; D is undetermined. Germline V CDR1 and CDR2: MDHEN, SYDVKM. The CDR3 spans 17 residues. The ends were cut back, 1 base at V and 6 bases at J, with 21 bases in the middle. The CDR3 here is CASSLSGSDPGGAEAFF. CDR3 coding DNA: TGTGCCAGCAGTTTATCGGGGTCGGATCCCGGCGGGGCTGAAGCTTTCTTT.

This sequence joins TRBV2 and TRBJ2-7; TRBD2 matches at 7 bases. Germline values: CDR1 SNHLY, CDR2 FYNNEI. This CDR3 has 12 residues. J was trimmed by 3 bases and V by 8 bases; bases with no gene match: 4. CDR3 coding DNA: TGTGCCAGCGGGGGGGAGGACTACGAGCAGTACTTC. Its translation is CASGGEDYEQYF.

The rearrangement joins TRBV18 to TRBJ2-7; perhaps TRBD2 as D (5 bases). Trimming cost V 0 bases and J 9 bases, with 18 bases left between them. Germline-derived CDR1 and CDR2 are KGHSH and LQKENI. The CDR3 is 15 residues long. CDR3 in amino acids: CASSPPTTTVVGQYF. Written as DNA, the CDR3 is TGTGCCAGCTCACCACCGACTACCACGGTGGTGGGGCAGTACTTC.

This clone was observed a handful of times. This chain joins TRBV3-1 (or the pseudogene TRBV3-2) and TRBJ2-1; 7 bases agree with TRBD2. Per the germline V gene, CDR1 is LGHDT and CDR2 is YNNKEL (reference sequence). J was trimmed by 7 bases and V by 4 bases; bases with no gene match: 10. This CDR3 comprises 15 residues. The CDR3 coding sequence is TGTGCCAGCAGCCCTTGGCAGCGGGAACGAAATGAGCAGTTCTTC. Protein: CASSPWQRERNEQFF.

This rearrangement joins TRBV7-6 to TRBJ1-5, with 7 bases that match TRBD1. The germline gives CDR1 SGHVS, CDR2 FNYEAQ. The CDR3 length is 16 residues. Trimming at V came to 2 bases and at J to 8 bases, leaving 12 bases not matched to a gene. DNA for the CDR3: TGTGCCAGCAGCTTAAGGGTTGGAACAGGGGATGAGCCCCAGCATTTT. Translated: CASSLRVGTGDEPQHF.

The chain couples TRBV7-2 to TRBJ2-5; 7 bases map to TRBD1. Germline assignment: CDR1 SGHTA and CDR2 FQGNSA. This CDR3 is built from 13 residues. The junction had 2 bases not matched to a gene; V was cut back by 4 bases and J by 3 bases. The CDR3 region has the DNA TGTGCCAGCAGCTCGGGACAGAAAGAGACCCAGTACTTC. Amino acids: CASSSGQKETQYF.

The genes are TRBV7-2 and TRBJ1-2; D remains unclear. V gave up 0 bases and J gave up 0 bases, with 5 bases separating them. The germline gives CDR1 SGHTA, CDR2 FQGNSA. There are 14 residues in the CDR3. The CDR3 sequence is CASSLAAANYGYTF. CDR3 bases: TGTGCCAGCAGCTTAGCGGCGGCTAACTATGGCTACACCTTC.

The genes are TRBV6-5 and TRBJ2-7; 7 positions match TRBD1. Per germline, CDR1 MNHEY and CDR2 SVGAGI. The CDR3 is made up of 14 amino acids. V lost 5 bases to trimming and J lost 2 bases; unmatched junction nucleotides: 6. The CDR3 here is CASSTRQGPYEQYF. Written as DNA, the CDR3 is TGTGCCAGCAGTACCCGACAGGGACCCTACGAGCAGTACTTC.

V gene TRBV5-4 combines with J gene TRBJ1-2, with D unresolved. The CDR3 covers 14 residues. Trimming shortened V by 0 bases and J by 4 bases, and 10 bases separated the two germline ends. Germline V gene sequence: CDR1 SGHNT, CDR2 YYREEE (reference sequence). CDR3 DNA: TGTGCCAGCAGCTTGGAGGACGGACCCTATGGCTACACCTTC. The encoded protein is CASSLEDGPYGYTF.

This clone was picked up a small number of times. The V gene is TRBV9, the J gene TRBJ2-5, with 11 bases aligning to TRBD2. The CDR3 has 17 amino acids. With 0 bases clipped from V and 4 bases from J, the junction kept 8 bases outside the gene matches. The germline V gene has CDR1 SGDLS and CDR2 YYNGEE. The DNA for the CDR3 is TGTGCCAGCAGCGTAGGAGGAGTAGCGGGAGGGCTAGAGACCCAGTACTTC. This translates into CASSVGGVAGGLETQYF.

This clone is a singleton in its sample. V gene TRBV18 combines with J gene TRBJ2-7; 8 bases map to TRBD2. CDR1 is KGHSH and CDR2 is LQKENI in the germline V gene. With V trimmed by 5 bases and J by 6 bases, 6 bases remained unmatched. The CDR3 loop spans 13 amino acids. This CDR3 reads CASSYAGRGEQYF. The CDR3 region has the DNA TGTGCCAGCTCATACGCCGGGAGGGGCGAGCAGTACTTC.

This clone was detected once. The J gene is TRBJ2-7, the V gene TRBV28; TRBD2 matches at 10 bases. The CDR3 extends over 15 amino acids. Trimming cost V 1 base and J 3 bases; bases outside gene matches: 3. From germline, CDR1 is MDHEN and CDR2 SYDVKM. This CDR3 is CASSLFGTSVYEQYF. In nucleotides, the CDR3 is TGTGCCAGCAGTTTATTCGGGACTAGCGTCTACGAGCAGTACTTC.

This sequence joins TRBV6-2 or TRBV6-3 and TRBJ2-5; D gene ambiguous. The V gene lost 0 bases and the J gene lost 1 base, with 9 bases spanning the gap. The CDR3 totals 15 residues. The germline V gene encodes CDR1 MNHEY and CDR2 SVGEGT. For the CDR3, the DNA is TGTGCCAGCAGTTACTCAATCAACTTCCAAGAGACCCAGTACTTC. Amino acid sequence: CASSYSINFQETQYF.

The genes are TRBV7-6 and TRBJ2-7, with D possibly being TRBD2 (6 bases). There are 14 residues in the CDR3. The germline gives CDR1 SGHVS, CDR2 FNYEAQ. The germline V and J ends were trimmed by 1 base and 3 bases, with 10 bases remaining between them. Here the CDR3 reads CASSLDGDFYEQYF. CDR3 nucleotides: TGTGCCAGCAGCTTAGACGGGGACTTCTACGAGCAGTACTTC.

The chain uses TRBV7-9 and TRBJ2-3; D may be TRBD1 (6 bases). In germline, CDR1 is SEHNR, CDR2 FQNEAQ (reference sequence). V was trimmed by 4 bases and J by 6 bases, leaving 17 bases between them. The CDR3 loop spans 15 amino acids. CDR3: CASSSLQGFGDTQYF. The DNA of the CDR3 is TGTGCCAGCAGCTCATTACAGGGCTTTGGGGATACGCAGTATTTT.

J is TRBJ2-7 and V is TRBV27; weak D call: TRBD1 (5 bases). Germline V gene sequence: CDR1 MNHEY, CDR2 SMNVEV (reference sequence). CDR3 length: 14 amino acids. V gave up 2 bases and J gave up 2 bases, with 10 bases separating them. The CDR3 here is CASSLNRLPYEQYF. In DNA, the CDR3 is TGTGCCAGCAGTTTAAACAGGCTCCCCTACGAGCAGTACTTC.

J is TRBJ2-5 and V is TRBV18; D might be TRBD2 (5 bases). Germline V gives CDR1 KGHSH, CDR2 LQKENI. V lost 6 bases, J lost 1 base, and 9 bases lay in between. This CDR3 has 13 amino acids. CDR3 sequence: CASSFSVQETQYF. In nucleotides, the CDR3 is TGTGCCAGCTCCTTTAGCGTCCAAGAGACCCAGTACTTC.

J is TRBJ1-4 and V is TRBV27; TRBD1 is a possible D gene (5 bases). The CDR3 loop spans 16 amino acids. V was cut by 4 bases and J by 8 bases, with 20 bases left in between. Germline V gives CDR1 MNHEY, CDR2 SMNVEV (reference sequence). CDR3 DNA sequence: TGTGCCAGCAGTTACCCCTGGGGGTCGGGGGACGAAAAACTGTTTTTT. Protein product: CASSYPWGSGDEKLFF.

J is TRBJ2-7 and V is TRBV19; D remains unclear. Germline V gives CDR1 LNHDA, CDR2 SQIVND (reference sequence). The CDR3 loop spans 12 amino acids. V gave up 3 bases and J gave up 4 bases, with 7 bases separating them. CDR3 protein: CASSIWGYEQYF. In DNA, the CDR3 is TGTGCCAGTAGTATCTGGGGTTACGAGCAGTACTTC.

This chain joins TRBV7-8 and TRBJ1-2, with 7 bases identical to TRBD1. Germline trimming cut 4 bases from V and 2 bases from J; bases unmatched to any gene: 7. Germline values: CDR1 SGHVS, CDR2 FQNEAQ. The CDR3 is 15 amino acids. The CDR3 DNA reads TGTGCCAGCAGCTCGCCCACAGGGGAGAACTATGGCTACACCTTC. This sequence encodes CASSSPTGENYGYTF.

For the CDR3, the DNA is TGTGCCAGCAGGACTAGCGGACAAGAGACCCAGTACTTC. Translating it yields CASRTSGQETQYF. The gene calls are TRBV3-1 (or the pseudogene TRBV3-2) and TRBJ2-5; 9 positions match TRBD2. Germline V gene sequence: CDR1 LGHDT, CDR2 YNNKEL (reference sequence). There are 13 residues in the CDR3. V dropped 6 bases and J dropped 2; count of bases not matched to a gene: 1.